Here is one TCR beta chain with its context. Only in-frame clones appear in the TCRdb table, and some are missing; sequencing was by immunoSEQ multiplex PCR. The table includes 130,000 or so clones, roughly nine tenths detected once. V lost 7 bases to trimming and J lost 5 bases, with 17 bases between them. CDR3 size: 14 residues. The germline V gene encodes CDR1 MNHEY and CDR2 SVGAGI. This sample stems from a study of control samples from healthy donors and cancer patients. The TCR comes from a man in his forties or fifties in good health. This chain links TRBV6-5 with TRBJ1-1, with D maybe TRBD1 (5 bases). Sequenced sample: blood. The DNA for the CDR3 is TGTGCCAGCATCCGGGCGGGGGTTAGAACTGAAGCTTTCTTT. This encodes CASIRAGVRTEAFF.